Below are 25 T cell receptor beta chains sequenced from a single sample in a study of blood T cell repertoires in COVID-19. Libraries were prepared by immunoSEQ multiplex PCR; TCRdb keeps only in-frame clonotypes and omits some of them. The sample consists of some 300,000 clones, about 88% of them appearing once. Sequencing input: peripheral blood. These TCRs come from a man in his 70s with acute or convalescent COVID-19.

Regarding this clone: Germline and junction disagree at one end, which may indicate a read error. The chain uses TRBV7-8 and TRBJ2-7; TRBD2 agrees at 9 bases. Germline lookup yields CDR1 SGHVS and CDR2 FQNEAQ. The CDR3 loop spans 14 amino acids. The CDR3 region is CASSLAGSSYEQYF. In nucleotides, the CDR3 is TGTGCCAGCAGCCTAGCGGGGAGCTCCTACGAGCAGTACTTC.

The J gene is TRBJ2-3, the V gene TRBV3-1 (or the pseudogene TRBV3-2); 10 nucleotides agree with TRBD1. CDR3 length equals 17 residues. V was pared by 4 bases and J by 3 bases, with 10 bases of the junction left unmatched. From germline, CDR1 is LGHDT and CDR2 YNNKEL (reference sequence). The CDR3 bases are TGTGCCAGCAGCCTGCCCCGGGACAGGGGTGGAACAGATACGCAGTATTTT. Its protein product is CASSLPRDRGGTDTQYF.

The chain carries TRBV11-1 and TRBJ2-7, with 9 bases identical to TRBD1. Germline assignment: CDR1 SGHAT and CDR2 FQDESV (reference sequence). Trimming at V came to 2 bases and at J to 1 base, leaving 3 bases not matched to a gene. The CDR3 covers 15 residues. CDR3 amino acids: CASSLLGTGSYEQYF. CDR3 coding DNA: TGTGCCAGCAGCTTACTTGGGACAGGGTCCTACGAGCAGTACTTC.

The chain has TRBV6-9 and TRBJ2-7, with TRBD2 matching 10 bases. This CDR3 has 17 amino acids. The germline gives CDR1 MNHGY, CDR2 SVAAGI. The V and J ends lost 7 bases and 1 base, in that order; junction bases with no gene match: 13. The CDR3 sequence: CASTLPGASGGSYEQYF. CDR3 bases: TGTGCCAGCACTCTCCCTGGGGCTAGCGGGGGATCCTACGAGCAGTACTTC.

The chain links TRBV5-1 to TRBJ2-3; D is possibly TRBD2 (6 bases). The length of the CDR3 is 13 residues. The V end was cut by 4 bases, the J end by 4 bases, with 10 bases between. Per germline, CDR1 SGHRS and CDR2 YFSETQ. The CDR3, as DNA: TGCGCCAGCAGCGGCGGGGTTCCAGATACGCAGTATTTT. Translation: CASSGGVPDTQYF.

CDR3 in amino acids: CASRTGLEAPKQFF. In nucleotides, the CDR3 is TGTGCCAGCAGGACGGGACTAGAGGCCCCTAAGCAGTTCTTC. This chain uses TRBV6-5 with TRBJ2-1, with 8 bases that match TRBD2. Trimming removed 6 bases from V and 11 bases from J; junction bases left unmatched: 12. The V gene's germline CDR1 is MNHEY and CDR2 SVGAGI. The CDR3 has 14 amino acids.

V and J are TRBV10-2 and TRBJ2-7; 10 nucleotides match TRBD1. Germline CDR1 and CDR2: WSHSY and SAAADI. The CDR3 loop spans 13 amino acids. The ends lost 7 bases at V and 4 bases at J; junction bases unmatched: 4. CDR3 amino acids: CASTGTGAYEQYF. CDR3 nucleotides: TGCGCCAGCACCGGGACAGGGGCGTACGAGCAGTACTTC.

The gene calls are TRBV4-3 and TRBJ2-3; maybe TRBD2 (6 bases). V lost 0 bases, J lost 8 bases, and 9 bases lay in between. The germline V gene encodes CDR1 LGHNA and CDR2 YSLEER. CDR3 length equals 13 residues. The CDR3 spells CASSQDIAATQYF. The CDR3 DNA reads as TGCGCCAGCAGCCAAGATATAGCGGCTACGCAGTATTTT.

This CDR3 reads CASSVSEGGEGQPQHF. As DNA, the CDR3 is TGTGCCAGCAGCGTGAGCGAAGGAGGGGAGGGTCAGCCCCAGCATTTT. The rearrangement uses TRBV9 and TRBJ1-5; possible D gene TRBD1, 5 bases. Trimming stripped 2 bases from V and 6 bases from J, with 18 bases between. The V gene's germline CDR1 is SGDLS and CDR2 YYNGEE. The CDR3 extends over 16 amino acids.

The genes are TRBV14 and TRBJ1-6, with D possibly matching TRBD1 (5 bases). V was shortened by 0 bases and J by 9 bases, with 12 bases between the two germline ends. This CDR3 is 15 amino acids long. Germline V gene data show CDR1 as SGHDN and CDR2 as FVKESK. In nucleotides, the CDR3 is TGTGCCAGCAGCCAAGATGGCTGGGGGGGTTCACCCCTCCACTTT. This codes for CASSQDGWGGSPLHF.

The rearrangement uses TRBV7-2 and TRBJ2-1, with TRBD2 as a possible D gene (6 bases). Per the germline V gene, CDR1 is SGHTA and CDR2 is FQGNSA. Trimming removed 0 bases at V and 4 bases at J, with 19 bases between. CDR3 length equals 18 residues. CDR3 nucleotide sequence: TGTGCCAGCAGCTTAGCCAACCCCGGGGGTATGATATACAATGAGCAGTTCTTC. This encodes CASSLANPGGMIYNEQFF.

This clone appeared a few times. This chain uses TRBV4-3 with TRBJ1-2; the D gene is possibly TRBD1 (5 bases). Trimming removed 0 bases at V and 2 bases at J, with 13 bases between. The germline V gene has CDR1 LGHNA and CDR2 YSLEER. This CDR3 is built from 16 residues. In nucleotides, the CDR3 is TGCGCCAGCAGCCAAGATCGGGGGTCCGGAAACTATGGCTACACCTTC. Translation gives CASSQDRGSGNYGYTF.

The genes are TRBV5-4 and TRBJ1-4; a weak D match, TRBD1 (6 bases). Germline assignment: CDR1 SGHNT and CDR2 YYREEE (reference sequence). CDR3 length equals 14 residues. The V gene lost 4 bases and the J gene lost 4 bases, with 11 bases spanning the gap. As DNA, the CDR3 is TGTGCCAGCAGCCCGACAGGCGGTAATGAAAAACTGTTTTTT. Its protein is CASSPTGGNEKLFF.

The table lists this clone with a count of one. V usage is TRBV10-2 and J usage is TRBJ1-1; D uncertain. CDR1 WSHSY and CDR2 SAAADI come from the germline V gene. The CDR3 length is 14 residues. The V and J ends lost 6 bases and 5 bases respectively, with 16 bases between them. CDR3 sequence (DNA): TGCGCCAGCAGGATGACGTCGGGGAATACTGAAGCTTTCTTT. This codes for CASRMTSGNTEAFF.

This chain uses TRBV6-4 with TRBJ2-7; TRBD1 agrees at 7 bases. The germline V gene has CDR1 MRHNA and CDR2 SNTAGT. Trimming cost V 7 bases and J 5 bases; bases outside gene matches: 11. The CDR3 extends over 14 amino acids. The CDR3 nucleotides read TGTGCCAGCAAAACCGACAGGGATACCAACGAGCAGTACTTC. Its translation: CASKTDRDTNEQYF.

This chain connects TRBV12-3 or TRBV12-4 to TRBJ1-6; a weak D match, TRBD1 (5 bases). The V end lost 7 bases, the J end lost 7 bases, and 11 bases lay between the germline ends. The CDR3 is 13 residues long. This CDR3 is CASTGQRNSPLHF. CDR3 DNA sequence: TGTGCCAGCACAGGGCAGCGAAATTCACCCCTCCACTTT.

The rearrangement uses TRBV3-1 (or the pseudogene TRBV3-2) and TRBJ1-1, with D perhaps matching TRBD1 (5 bases). The CDR3 totals 13 residues. Looked up from germline, CDR1 is LGHDT and CDR2 is YNNKEL (reference sequence). The V end was cut by 4 bases, the J end by 12 bases, with 18 bases between. CDR3: CASSPSRPGESFF. The CDR3 DNA reads TGTGCCAGCAGCCCGTCTCGCCCGGGGGAATCTTTCTTT.

This chain connects TRBV6-5 to TRBJ2-3; no definite D call. The CDR3 runs 14 residues. The germline V and J ends were trimmed by 6 bases and 3 bases, with 13 bases remaining between them. Germline CDR1 is MNHEY and CDR2 is SVGAGI. The CDR3 is CASRELGLTDTQYF. CDR3 coding DNA: TGTGCCAGCAGGGAGCTGGGTTTAACAGATACGCAGTATTTT.

This clone is a singleton in its sample. This sequence joins TRBV9 and TRBJ2-3, with TRBD2 matching 8 bases. V was clipped by 5 bases and J by 0 bases; unmatched bases: 8. This CDR3 has 16 amino acids. CDR1 SGDLS and CDR2 YYNGEE come from the germline V gene. The CDR3 protein is CASSRIGLASTDTQYF. The CDR3 region has the DNA TGTGCCAGCAGTAGGATCGGACTAGCTAGCACAGATACGCAGTATTTT.

The V gene is TRBV19, the J gene TRBJ2-1; 8 nucleotides line up with TRBD2. This CDR3 has 16 amino acids. V dropped 4 bases and J dropped 2; count of bases not matched to a gene: 7. Germline assignment: CDR1 LNHDA and CDR2 SQIVND (reference sequence). The CDR3: CASSTHYSGTYNEQFF. The DNA of the CDR3 is TGTGCCAGTAGTACGCATTATAGCGGGACCTACAATGAGCAGTTCTTC.

The chain links TRBV5-1 to TRBJ2-4; D perhaps matches TRBD2 (5 bases). V lost 2 bases and J lost 0, with 12 bases in between. Looked up from germline, CDR1 is SGHRS and CDR2 is YFSETQ. The CDR3 has 16 amino acids. In DNA form, the CDR3 reads TGCGCCAGCAGCTTTGGCGGGCCGTTAGCCAAAAACATTCAGTACTTC. It translates to CASSFGGPLAKNIQYF.

The V gene is TRBV19, the J gene TRBJ2-2; D is ambiguous. Germline V gene lookup returns CDR1 LNHDA and CDR2 SQIVND (reference sequence). V dropped 1 base and J dropped 1 base, with 13 bases sitting between them. This CDR3 is built from 17 residues. The CDR3 here is CASSIGVRHLNTGELFF. DNA for the CDR3: TGTGCCAGTAGTATAGGGGTGAGGCACCTGAACACCGGGGAGCTGTTTTTT. Drawing the rest from reference TRBV19 and TRBJ2-2, the complete variable domain is DGGITQSPKYLFRKEGQNVTLSCEQNLNHDAMYWYRQDPGQGLRLIYYSQIVNDFQKGDIAEGYSVSREKKESFPLTVTSAQKNPTAFYLCASSIGVRHLNTGELFFGEGSRLTVL.

The genes are TRBV19 and TRBJ2-6; D perhaps matches TRBD1 (6 bases). Per the germline V gene, CDR1 is LNHDA and CDR2 is SQIVND (reference sequence). The CDR3 runs to 16 residues. Trimming cost V 4 bases and J 1 base, with 11 bases left between them. The CDR3 sequence is CASSTPGQSGANVLTF. As DNA, the CDR3 is TGTGCCAGTAGTACTCCAGGACAGTCTGGGGCCAACGTCCTGACTTTC.

J is TRBJ1-6 and V is TRBV19; maybe TRBD1 (6 bases). Trimming pared 3 bases from V and 7 bases from J, leaving 13 bases between. The germline V gene has CDR1 LNHDA and CDR2 SQIVND (reference sequence). CDR3 length equals 15 residues. CDR3 region: CASSISWGGNSPLHF. Here the CDR3 DNA reads TGTGCCAGTAGTATCAGCTGGGGGGGCAATTCACCCCTCCACTTT. The full variable domain, in which reference TRBV19 and TRBJ1-6 provide the parts outside the CDR3, is DGGITQSPKYLFRKEGQNVTLSCEQNLNHDAMYWYRQDPGQGLRLIYYSQIVNDFQKGDIAEGYSVSREKKESFPLTVTSAQKNPTAFYLCASSISWGGNSPLHFGNGTRLTVT.

The chain employs TRBV28 and TRBJ1-5, with D possibly being TRBD1 (6 bases). The germline V gene has CDR1 MDHEN and CDR2 SYDVKM. Trimming cost V 7 bases and J 5 bases, with 12 bases left between them. There are 13 residues in the CDR3. The CDR3 is CASTWTADQPQHF. CDR3 sequence (DNA): TGTGCCAGCACCTGGACAGCCGATCAGCCCCAGCATTTT.